The clone carrying this T cell receptor (beta chain) has at least ten counts. The sample belongs to a study of T-cell reconstitution after alpha-beta-depleted transplantation in children. Unique molecular identifiers were used in preparing the TCRbeta library. TCRdb independently ran MiXCR on the PCR reads; one entry per CDR3 protein. This table has 700,000 to 950,000 distinct CDR3 sequences, roughly 15% appearing once. The germline CDR1 and CDR2 sequences are SGHRS and YFSETQ. This CDR3 spans 16 amino acids. The ends lost 7 bases at V and 1 base at J; junction bases unmatched: 10. The rearrangement uses TRBV5-1 and TRBJ2-2; 7 bases fit TRBD2. The input for sequencing was PBMCs, mostly from graft donor cells, taken 360 days after TCRalphabeta/CD19-depleted stem cell transplant. The TCR comes from a male patient between 10 and 17 years old who had a stem cell transplant for acute lymphoblastic leukemia, so the T cells may come from the graft donor. The CDR3 sequence: CASSLASGMNTGELFF. The CDR3 region has the DNA TGCGCCAGCTCTTTGGCTAGCGGAATGAACACCGGGGAGCTGTTTTTT. The complete variable domain, with remaining parts taken from reference TRBV5-1 and TRBJ2-2, reads KAGVTQTPRYLIKTRGQQVTLSCSPISGHRSVSWYQQTPGQGLQFLFEYFSETQRNKGNFPGRFSGRQFSNSRSEMNVSTLELGDSALYLCASSLASGMNTGELFFGEGSRLTVL.